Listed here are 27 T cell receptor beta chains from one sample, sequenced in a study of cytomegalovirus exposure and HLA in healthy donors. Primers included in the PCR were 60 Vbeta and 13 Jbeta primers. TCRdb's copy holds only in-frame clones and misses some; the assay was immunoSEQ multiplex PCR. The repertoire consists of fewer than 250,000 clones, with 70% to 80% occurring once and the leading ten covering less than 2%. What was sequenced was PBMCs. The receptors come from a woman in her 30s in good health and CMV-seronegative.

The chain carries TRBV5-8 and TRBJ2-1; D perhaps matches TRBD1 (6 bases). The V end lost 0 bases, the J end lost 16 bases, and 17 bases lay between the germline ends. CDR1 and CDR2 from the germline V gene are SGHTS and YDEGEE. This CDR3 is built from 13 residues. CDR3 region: CASSLEGDTLDFF. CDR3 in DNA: TGTGCCAGCAGCTTGGAGGGGGACACCTTAGACTTCTTC.

CDR3 residues: CASSPWTGENYGYTF. CDR3 DNA: TGCGCCAGCAGCCCGTGGACAGGAGAGAACTATGGCTACACCTTC. This sequence joins TRBV5-1 and TRBJ1-2, with 7 bases identical to TRBD1. Germline CDR1 and CDR2: SGHRS and YFSETQ. Trimming cost V 4 bases and J 2 bases; bases outside gene matches: 8. The CDR3 runs to 15 residues.

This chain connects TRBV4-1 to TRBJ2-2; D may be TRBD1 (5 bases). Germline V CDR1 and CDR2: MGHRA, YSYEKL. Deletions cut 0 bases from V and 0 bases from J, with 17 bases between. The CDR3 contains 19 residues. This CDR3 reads CASSQEGSMTDPNTGELFF. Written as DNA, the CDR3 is TGCGCCAGCAGCCAAGAGGGATCAATGACAGATCCGAACACCGGGGAGCTGTTTTTT.

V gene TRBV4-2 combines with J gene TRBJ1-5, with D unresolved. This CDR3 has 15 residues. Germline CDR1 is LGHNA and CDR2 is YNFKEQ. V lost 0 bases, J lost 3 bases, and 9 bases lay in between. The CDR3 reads CASSQEGQINQPQHF. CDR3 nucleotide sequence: TGTGCCAGCAGCCAAGAGGGCCAGATCAATCAGCCCCAGCATTTT.

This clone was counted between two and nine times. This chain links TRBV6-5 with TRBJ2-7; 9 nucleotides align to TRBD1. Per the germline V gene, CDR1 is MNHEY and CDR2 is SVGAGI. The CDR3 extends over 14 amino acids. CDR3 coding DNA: TGTGCTGCACGGCCGGGACAGGGACTGGACGAGCAGTACTTC. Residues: CAARPGQGLDEQYF.

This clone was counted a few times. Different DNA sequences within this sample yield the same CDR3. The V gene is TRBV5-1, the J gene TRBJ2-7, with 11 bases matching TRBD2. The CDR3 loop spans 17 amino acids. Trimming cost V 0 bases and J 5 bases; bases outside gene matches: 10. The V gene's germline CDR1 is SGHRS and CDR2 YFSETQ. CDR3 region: CASSLGLAGGLPDEQYF. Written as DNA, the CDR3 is TGCGCCAGCAGCTTGGGGCTAGCGGGAGGCCTACCGGACGAGCAGTACTTC.

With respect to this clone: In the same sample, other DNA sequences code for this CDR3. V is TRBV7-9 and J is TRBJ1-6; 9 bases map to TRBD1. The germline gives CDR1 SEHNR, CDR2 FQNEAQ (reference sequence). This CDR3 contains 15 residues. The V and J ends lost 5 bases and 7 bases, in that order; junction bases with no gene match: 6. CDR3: CASSQQGAPNSPLHF. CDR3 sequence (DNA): TGTGCCAGCAGCCAACAGGGGGCGCCGAATTCACCCCTCCACTTT.

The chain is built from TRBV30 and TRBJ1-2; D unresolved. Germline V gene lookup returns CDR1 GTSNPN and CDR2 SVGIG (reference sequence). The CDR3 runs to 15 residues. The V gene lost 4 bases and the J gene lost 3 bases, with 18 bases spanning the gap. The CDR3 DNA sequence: TGTGCCTGGAATGAGGAACTCCTACCCTACTATGGCTACACCTTC. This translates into CAWNEELLPYYGYTF.

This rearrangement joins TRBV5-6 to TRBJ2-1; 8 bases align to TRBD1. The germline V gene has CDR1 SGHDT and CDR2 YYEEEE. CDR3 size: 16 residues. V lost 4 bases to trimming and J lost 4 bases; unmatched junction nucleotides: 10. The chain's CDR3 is CASSGHTGQEYNEQFF. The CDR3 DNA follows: TGTGCCAGCAGCGGACATACGGGACAGGAATACAATGAGCAGTTCTTC.

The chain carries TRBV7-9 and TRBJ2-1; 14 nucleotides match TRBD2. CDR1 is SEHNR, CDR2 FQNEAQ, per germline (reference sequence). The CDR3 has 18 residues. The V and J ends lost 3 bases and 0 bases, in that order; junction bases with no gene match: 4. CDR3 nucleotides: TGTGCCAGCAGCTTCCCCGGGACTAGCGGGAGCTCCTACAATGAGCAGTTCTTC. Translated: CASSFPGTSGSSYNEQFF. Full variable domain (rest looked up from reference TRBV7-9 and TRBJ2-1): DTGVSQNPRHKITKRGQNVTFRCDPISEHNRLYWYRQTLGQGPEFLTYFQNEAQLEKSRLLSDRFSAERPKGSFSTLEIQRTEQGDSAMYLCASSFPGTSGSSYNEQFFGPGTRLTVL.

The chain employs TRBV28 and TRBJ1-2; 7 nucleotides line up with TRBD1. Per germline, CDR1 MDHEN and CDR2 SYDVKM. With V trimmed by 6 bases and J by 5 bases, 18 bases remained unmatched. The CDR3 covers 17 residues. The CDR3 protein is CASSKSPARGWRYGYTF. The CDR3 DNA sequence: TGTGCCAGCAGCAAATCCCCGGCCAGGGGGTGGCGGTATGGCTACACCTTC.

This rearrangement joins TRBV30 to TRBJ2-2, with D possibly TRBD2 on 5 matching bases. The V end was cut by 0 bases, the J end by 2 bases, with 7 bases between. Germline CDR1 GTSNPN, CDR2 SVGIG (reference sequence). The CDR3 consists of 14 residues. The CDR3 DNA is TGTGCCTGGAGTGTGGACTCCAACACCGGGGAGCTGTTTTTT. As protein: CAWSVDSNTGELFF.

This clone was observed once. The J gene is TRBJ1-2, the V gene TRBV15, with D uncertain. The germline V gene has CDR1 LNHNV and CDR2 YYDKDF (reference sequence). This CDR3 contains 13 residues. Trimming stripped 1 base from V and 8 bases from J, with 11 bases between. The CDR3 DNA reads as TGTGCCACCAGCAGAGGGAAAGCGGGGGGCTACACCTTC. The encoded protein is CATSRGKAGGYTF. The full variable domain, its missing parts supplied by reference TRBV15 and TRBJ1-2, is DAMVIQNPRYQVTQFGKPVTLSCSQTLNHNVMYWYQQKSSQAPKLLFHYYDKDFNNEADTPDNFQSRRPNTSFCFLDIRSPGLGDTAMYLCATSRGKAGGYTFGSGTRLTVV.

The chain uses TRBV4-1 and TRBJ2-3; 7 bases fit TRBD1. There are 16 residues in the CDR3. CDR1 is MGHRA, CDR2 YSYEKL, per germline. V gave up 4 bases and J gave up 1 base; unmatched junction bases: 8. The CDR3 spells CASSPGTVFRTDTQYF. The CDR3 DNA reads TGCGCCAGCAGCCCCGGGACAGTTTTTCGCACAGATACGCAGTATTTT.

CDR3 DNA: TGTGCCAGTAAAGTTAGCGGGGGAACGGGTGAGCAGTTCTTC. Translated: CASKVSGGTGEQFF. The V gene is TRBV19, the J gene TRBJ2-1; 9 nucleotides line up with TRBD2. This CDR3 comprises 14 residues. With V trimmed by 7 bases and J by 9 bases, 10 bases remained unmatched. In germline, CDR1 is LNHDA, CDR2 SQIVND (reference sequence).

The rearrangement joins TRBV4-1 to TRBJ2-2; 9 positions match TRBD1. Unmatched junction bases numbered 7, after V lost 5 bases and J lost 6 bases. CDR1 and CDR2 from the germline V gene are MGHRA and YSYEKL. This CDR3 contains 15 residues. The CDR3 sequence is CASSARQGVAGELFF. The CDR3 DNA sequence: TGCGCCAGCAGCGCCCGACAGGGGGTGGCCGGGGAGCTGTTTTTT.

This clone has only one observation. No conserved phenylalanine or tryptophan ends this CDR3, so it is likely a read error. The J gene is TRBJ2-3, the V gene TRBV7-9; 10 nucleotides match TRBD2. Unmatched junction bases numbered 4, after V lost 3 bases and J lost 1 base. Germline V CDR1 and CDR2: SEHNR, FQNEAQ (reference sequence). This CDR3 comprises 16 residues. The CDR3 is CASSFSGTSGTDTQYL. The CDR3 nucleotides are TGTGCCAGCAGCTTTTCCGGGACTAGCGGCACAGATACGCAGTATTTG.

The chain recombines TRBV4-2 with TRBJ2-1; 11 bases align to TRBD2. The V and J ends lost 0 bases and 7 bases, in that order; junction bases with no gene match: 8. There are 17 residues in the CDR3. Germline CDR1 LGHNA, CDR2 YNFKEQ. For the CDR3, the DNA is TGTGCCAGCAGCCAAGAAATAGCGGGGGGGAATAGGAATGAGCAGTTCTTC. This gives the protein CASSQEIAGGNRNEQFF.

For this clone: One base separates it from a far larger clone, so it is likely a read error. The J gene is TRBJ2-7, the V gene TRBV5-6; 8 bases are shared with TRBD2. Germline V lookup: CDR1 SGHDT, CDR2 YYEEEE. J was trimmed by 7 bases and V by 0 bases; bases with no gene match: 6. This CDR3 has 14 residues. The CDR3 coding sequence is TGTGCCAGCAGCTTGGTGCGGGGGGCGCGGGAGCAGTACTTC. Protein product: CASSLVRGAREQYF.

For the CDR3, the DNA is TGTGCCAGCAGCCTGGACAGGTCCTACGAGCAGTACTTC. Residues: CASSLDRSYEQYF. The V gene is TRBV6-1, the J gene TRBJ2-7, with TRBD1 matching 7 bases. The CDR3 has 13 amino acids. Trimming removed 6 bases from V and 1 base from J; junction bases left unmatched: 3. The germline CDR1 and CDR2 sequences are MNHNS and SASEGT.

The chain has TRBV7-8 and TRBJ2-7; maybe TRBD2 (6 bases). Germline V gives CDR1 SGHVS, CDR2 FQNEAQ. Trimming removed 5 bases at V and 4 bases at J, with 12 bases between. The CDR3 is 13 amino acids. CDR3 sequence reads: CASSVGTVYEQYF. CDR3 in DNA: TGTGCCAGCAGCGTGGGGACTGTATACGAGCAGTACTTC.

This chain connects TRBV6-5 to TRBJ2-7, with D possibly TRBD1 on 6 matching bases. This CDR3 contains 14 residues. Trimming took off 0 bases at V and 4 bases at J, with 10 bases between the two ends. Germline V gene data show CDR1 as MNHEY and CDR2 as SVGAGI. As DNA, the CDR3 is TGTGCCAGCAGTTACTCCCCAGGGGCATACGAGCAGTACTTC. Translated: CASSYSPGAYEQYF.

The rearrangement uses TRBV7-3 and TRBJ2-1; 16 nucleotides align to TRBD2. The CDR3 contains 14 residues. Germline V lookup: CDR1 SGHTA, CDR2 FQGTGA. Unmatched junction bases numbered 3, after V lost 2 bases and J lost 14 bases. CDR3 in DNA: TGTGCCAGCAGCTTATGGGGACTAGCGGGGGGGGAGTTCTTC. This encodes CASSLWGLAGGEFF.

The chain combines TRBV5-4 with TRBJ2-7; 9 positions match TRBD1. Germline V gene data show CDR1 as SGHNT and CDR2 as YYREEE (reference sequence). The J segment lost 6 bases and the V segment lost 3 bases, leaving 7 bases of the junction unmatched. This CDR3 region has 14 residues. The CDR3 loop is CASSSGTGQSEQYF. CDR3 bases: TGTGCCAGCAGCTCCGGGACAGGGCAGTCCGAGCAGTACTTC.

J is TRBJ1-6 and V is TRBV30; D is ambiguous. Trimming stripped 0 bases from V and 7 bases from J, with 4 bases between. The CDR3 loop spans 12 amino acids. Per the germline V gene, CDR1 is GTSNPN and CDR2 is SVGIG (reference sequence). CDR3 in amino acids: CAWSVQNSPLHF. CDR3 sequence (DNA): TGTGCCTGGAGTGTACAGAATTCACCCCTCCACTTT.

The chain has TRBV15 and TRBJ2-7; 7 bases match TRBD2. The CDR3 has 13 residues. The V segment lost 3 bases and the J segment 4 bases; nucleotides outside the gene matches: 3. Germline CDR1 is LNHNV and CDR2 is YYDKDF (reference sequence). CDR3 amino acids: CATSRQGGYEQYF. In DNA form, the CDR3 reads TGTGCCACCAGCAGGCAGGGAGGGTACGAGCAGTACTTC.

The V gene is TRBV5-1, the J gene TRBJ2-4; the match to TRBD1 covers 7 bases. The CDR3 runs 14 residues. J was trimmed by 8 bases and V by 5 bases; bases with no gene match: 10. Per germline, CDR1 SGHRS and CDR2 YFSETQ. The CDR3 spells CASSKDPQGDIQYF. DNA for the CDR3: TGCGCCAGCAGTAAGGACCCTCAGGGGGACATTCAGTACTTC.